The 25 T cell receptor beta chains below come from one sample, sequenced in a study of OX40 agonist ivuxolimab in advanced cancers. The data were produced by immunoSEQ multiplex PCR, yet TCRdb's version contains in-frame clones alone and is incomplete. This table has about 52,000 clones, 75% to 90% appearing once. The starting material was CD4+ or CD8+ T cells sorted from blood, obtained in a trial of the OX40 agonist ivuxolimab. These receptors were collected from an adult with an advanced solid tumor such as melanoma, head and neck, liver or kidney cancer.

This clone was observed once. CDR3 in amino acids: CAISERGNTEAFF. CDR3 coding DNA: TGTGCCATCAGTGAGCGAGGGAACACTGAAGCTTTCTTT. V and J are TRBV10-3 and TRBJ1-1; the D is unclear. Germline CDR1 is ENHRY and CDR2 is SYGVKD. V lost 2 bases to trimming and J lost 1 base, with 5 bases between them. This CDR3 comprises 13 residues.

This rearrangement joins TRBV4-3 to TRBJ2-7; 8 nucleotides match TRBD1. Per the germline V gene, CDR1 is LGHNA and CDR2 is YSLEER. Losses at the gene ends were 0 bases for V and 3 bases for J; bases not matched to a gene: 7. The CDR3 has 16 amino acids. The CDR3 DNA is TGCGCCAGCAGCCAAGATGGCCGACAGGGGAACTACGAGCAGTACTTC. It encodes CASSQDGRQGNYEQYF.

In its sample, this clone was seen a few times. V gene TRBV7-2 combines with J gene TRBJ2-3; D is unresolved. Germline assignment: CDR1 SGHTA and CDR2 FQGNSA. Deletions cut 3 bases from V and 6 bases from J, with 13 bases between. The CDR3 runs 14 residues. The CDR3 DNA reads TGTGCCAGCAGCTTTTTGGCTTCTGCGGATACGCAGTATTTT. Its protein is CASSFLASADTQYF. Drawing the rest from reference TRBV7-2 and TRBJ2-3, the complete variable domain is GAGVSQSPSNKVTEKGKDVELRCDPISGHTALYWYRQSLGQGLEFLIYFQGNSAPDKSGLPSDRFSAERTGGSVSTLTIQRTQQEDSAVYLCASSFLASADTQYFGPGTRLTVL.

CDR3 residues: CASSRLQGAAGQYNEQFF. CDR3 in DNA: TGTGCCAGCAGCCGCCTCCAGGGGGCAGCGGGCCAATACAATGAGCAGTTCTTC. V usage is TRBV7-3 and J usage is TRBJ2-1, with TRBD1 matching over 8 bases. Germline CDR1 and CDR2: SGHTA and FQGTGA. The CDR3 is made up of 18 amino acids. The junction had 16 bases not matched to a gene; V was cut back by 5 bases and J by 4 bases.

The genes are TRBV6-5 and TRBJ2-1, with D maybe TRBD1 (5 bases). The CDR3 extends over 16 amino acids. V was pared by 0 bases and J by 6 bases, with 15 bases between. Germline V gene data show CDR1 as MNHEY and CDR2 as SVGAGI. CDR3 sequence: CASSYSPAQGANEQFF. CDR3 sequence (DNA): TGTGCCAGCAGTTACTCGCCCGCCCAAGGGGCCAATGAGCAGTTCTTC.

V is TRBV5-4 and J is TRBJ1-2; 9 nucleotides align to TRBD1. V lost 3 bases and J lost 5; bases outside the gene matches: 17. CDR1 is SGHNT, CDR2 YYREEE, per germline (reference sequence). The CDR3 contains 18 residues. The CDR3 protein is CASSYPSGTGLALYGYTF. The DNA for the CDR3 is TGTGCCAGCAGCTACCCGAGCGGGACAGGGCTCGCCCTATATGGCTACACCTTC.

CDR3 region: CASSSPGQEAYEQYF. CDR3 bases: TGTGCCAGCAGCTCACCGGGACAGGAGGCCTACGAGCAGTACTTC. V usage is TRBV5-4 and J usage is TRBJ2-7; 8 nucleotides agree with TRBD1. CDR1 SGHNT and CDR2 YYREEE come from the germline V gene (reference sequence). Trimming removed 3 bases from V and 2 bases from J; junction bases left unmatched: 7. The CDR3 consists of 15 residues.

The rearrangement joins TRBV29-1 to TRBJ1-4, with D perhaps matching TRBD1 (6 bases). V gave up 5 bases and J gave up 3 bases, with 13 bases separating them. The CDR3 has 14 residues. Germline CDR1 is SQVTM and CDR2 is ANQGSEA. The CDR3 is CSVKTGSANEKLFF. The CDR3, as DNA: TGCAGCGTTAAAACAGGGAGTGCTAATGAAAAACTGTTTTTT.

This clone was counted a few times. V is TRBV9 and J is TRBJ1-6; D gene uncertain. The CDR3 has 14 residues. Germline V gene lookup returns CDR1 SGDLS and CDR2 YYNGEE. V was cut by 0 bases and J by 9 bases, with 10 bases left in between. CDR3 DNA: TGTGCCAGCAGCGTAGACGGATCGCGTTCACCCCTCCACTTT. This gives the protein CASSVDGSRSPLHF.

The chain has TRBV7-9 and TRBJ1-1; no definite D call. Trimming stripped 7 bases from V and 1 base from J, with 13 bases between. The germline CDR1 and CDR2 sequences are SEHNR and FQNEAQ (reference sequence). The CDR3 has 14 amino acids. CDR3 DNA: TGTGCCAGCAACAACCCGAAGAAGAACACTGAAGCTTTCTTT. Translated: CASNNPKKNTEAFF. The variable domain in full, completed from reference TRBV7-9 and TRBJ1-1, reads DTGVSQNPRHKITKRGQNVTFRCDPISEHNRLYWYRQTLGQGPEFLTYFQNEAQLEKSRLLSDRFSAERPKGSFSTLEIQRTEQGDSAMYLCASNNPKKNTEAFFGQGTRLTVV.

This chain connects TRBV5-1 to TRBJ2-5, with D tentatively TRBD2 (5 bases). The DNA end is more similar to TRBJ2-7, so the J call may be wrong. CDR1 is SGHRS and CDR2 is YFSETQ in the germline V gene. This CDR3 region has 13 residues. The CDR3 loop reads CASGRGEDYEQYF. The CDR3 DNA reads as TGCGCCAGCGGACGGGGAGAAGACTACGAGCAGTACTTC.

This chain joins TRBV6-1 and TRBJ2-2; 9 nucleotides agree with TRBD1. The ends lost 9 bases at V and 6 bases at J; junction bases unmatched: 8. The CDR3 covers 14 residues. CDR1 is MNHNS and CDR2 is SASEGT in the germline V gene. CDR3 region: CASLGQGLAGELFF. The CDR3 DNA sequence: TGTGCCAGTTTGGGACAGGGTTTGGCCGGGGAGCTGTTTTTT.

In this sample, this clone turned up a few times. The CDR3 DNA reads TGTGCCAGCAGTGAACAGAGGGCGGGCTATGGCTACACCTTC. It encodes CASSEQRAGYGYTF. The rearrangement links TRBV2 to TRBJ1-2, with D uncertain. The length of the CDR3 is 14 residues. Between the trimmed V and J ends, which lost 2 bases and 4 bases, there was a span of 11 bases. From germline, CDR1 is SNHLY and CDR2 FYNNEI.

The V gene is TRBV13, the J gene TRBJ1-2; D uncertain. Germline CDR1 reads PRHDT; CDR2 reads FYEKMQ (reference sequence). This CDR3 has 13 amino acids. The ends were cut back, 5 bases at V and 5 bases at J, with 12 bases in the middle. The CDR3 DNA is TGTGCCAGCAGCCTCCAGGACGGATATGGCTACACCTTC. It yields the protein CASSLQDGYGYTF.

This CDR3 reads CASSPFRQVGTEAFF. CDR3 DNA: TGTGCCAGCAGTCCCTTCAGACAGGTTGGGACTGAAGCTTTCTTT. V usage is TRBV27 and J usage is TRBJ1-1; a possible D gene is TRBD1 (6 bases). Trimming pared 5 bases from V and 5 bases from J, leaving 18 bases between. The CDR3 totals 15 residues. From germline, CDR1 is MNHEY and CDR2 SMNVEV (reference sequence).

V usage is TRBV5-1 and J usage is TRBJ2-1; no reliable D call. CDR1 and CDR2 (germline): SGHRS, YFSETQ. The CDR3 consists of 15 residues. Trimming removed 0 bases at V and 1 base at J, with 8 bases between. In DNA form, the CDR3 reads TGCGCCAGCAGCTTGGAATACGGGTCCTACAATGAGCAGTTCTTC. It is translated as CASSLEYGSYNEQFF. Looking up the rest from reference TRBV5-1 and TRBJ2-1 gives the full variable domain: KAGVTQTPRYLIKTRGQQVTLSCSPISGHRSVSWYQQTPGQGLQFLFEYFSETQRNKGNFPGRFSGRQFSNSRSEMNVSTLELGDSALYLCASSLEYGSYNEQFFGPGTRLTVL.

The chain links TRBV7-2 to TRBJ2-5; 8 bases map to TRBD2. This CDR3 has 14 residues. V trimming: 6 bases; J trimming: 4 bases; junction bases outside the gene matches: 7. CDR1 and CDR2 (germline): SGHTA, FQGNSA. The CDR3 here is CASRPGGGVETQYF. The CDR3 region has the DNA TGTGCCAGCAGGCCCGGGGGGGGCGTAGAGACCCAGTACTTC.

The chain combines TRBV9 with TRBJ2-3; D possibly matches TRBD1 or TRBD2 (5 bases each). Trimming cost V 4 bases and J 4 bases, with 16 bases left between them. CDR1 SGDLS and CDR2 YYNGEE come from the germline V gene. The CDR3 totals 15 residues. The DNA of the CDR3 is TGTGCCAGCAGCCTAGAGGGGACCCGTGCAGATACGCAGTATTTT. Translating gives CASSLEGTRADTQYF.

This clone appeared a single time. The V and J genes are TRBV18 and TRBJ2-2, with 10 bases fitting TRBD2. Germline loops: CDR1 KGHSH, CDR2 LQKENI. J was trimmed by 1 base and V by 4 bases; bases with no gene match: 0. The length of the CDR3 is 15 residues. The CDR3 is CASSRLAGNTGELFF. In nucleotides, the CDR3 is TGTGCCAGCTCACGACTAGCGGGGAACACCGGGGAGCTGTTTTTT.

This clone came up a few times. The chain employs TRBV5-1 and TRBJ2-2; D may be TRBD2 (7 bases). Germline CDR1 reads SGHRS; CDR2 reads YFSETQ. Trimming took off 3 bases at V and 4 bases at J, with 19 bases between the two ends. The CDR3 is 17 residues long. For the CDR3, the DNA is TGCGCCAGCAGCTCGGGGGTATCCGGGGGGCGCACCGGGGAGCTGTTTTTT. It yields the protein CASSSGVSGGRTGELFF.

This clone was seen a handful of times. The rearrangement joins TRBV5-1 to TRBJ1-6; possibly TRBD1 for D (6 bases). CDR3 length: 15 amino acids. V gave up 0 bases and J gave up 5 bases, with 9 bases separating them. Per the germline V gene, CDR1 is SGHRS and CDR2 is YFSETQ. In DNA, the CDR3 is TGCGCCAGCAGCTTGGTGGACAGAGATAATTCACCCCTCCACTTT. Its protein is CASSLVDRDNSPLHF.

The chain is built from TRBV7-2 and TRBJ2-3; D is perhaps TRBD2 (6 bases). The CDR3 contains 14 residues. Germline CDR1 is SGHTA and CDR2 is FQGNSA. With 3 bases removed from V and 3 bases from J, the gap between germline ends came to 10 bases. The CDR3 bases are TGTGCCAGCAGCTTTAACGGGAGAACAGATACGCAGTATTTT. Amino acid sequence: CASSFNGRTDTQYF. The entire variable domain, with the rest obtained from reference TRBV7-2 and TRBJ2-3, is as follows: GAGVSQSPSNKVTEKGKDVELRCDPISGHTALYWYRQSLGQGLEFLIYFQGNSAPDKSGLPSDRFSAERTGGSVSTLTIQRTQQEDSAVYLCASSFNGRTDTQYFGPGTRLTVL.

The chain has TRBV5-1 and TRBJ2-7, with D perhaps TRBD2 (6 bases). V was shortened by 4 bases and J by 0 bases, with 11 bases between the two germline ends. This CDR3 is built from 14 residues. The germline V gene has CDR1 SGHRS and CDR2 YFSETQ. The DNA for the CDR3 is TGCGCCAGCAGCCCGGGGGATAGCTCCTACGAGCAGTACGTC. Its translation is CASSPGDSSYEQYV.

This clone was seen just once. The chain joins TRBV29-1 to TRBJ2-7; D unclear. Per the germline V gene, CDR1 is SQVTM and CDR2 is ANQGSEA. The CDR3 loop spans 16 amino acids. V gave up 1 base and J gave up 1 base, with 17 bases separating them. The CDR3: CSVEVGRYNISYEQYV. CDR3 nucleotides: TGCAGCGTTGAAGTGGGTCGGTACAATATTTCCTACGAGCAGTACGTC.

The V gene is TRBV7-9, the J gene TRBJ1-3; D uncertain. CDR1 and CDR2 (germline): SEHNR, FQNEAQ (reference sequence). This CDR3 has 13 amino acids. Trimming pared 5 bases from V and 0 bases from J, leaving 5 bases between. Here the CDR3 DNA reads TGTGCCAGCAGCCTGGACTCTGGAAACACCATATATTTT. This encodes CASSLDSGNTIYF.